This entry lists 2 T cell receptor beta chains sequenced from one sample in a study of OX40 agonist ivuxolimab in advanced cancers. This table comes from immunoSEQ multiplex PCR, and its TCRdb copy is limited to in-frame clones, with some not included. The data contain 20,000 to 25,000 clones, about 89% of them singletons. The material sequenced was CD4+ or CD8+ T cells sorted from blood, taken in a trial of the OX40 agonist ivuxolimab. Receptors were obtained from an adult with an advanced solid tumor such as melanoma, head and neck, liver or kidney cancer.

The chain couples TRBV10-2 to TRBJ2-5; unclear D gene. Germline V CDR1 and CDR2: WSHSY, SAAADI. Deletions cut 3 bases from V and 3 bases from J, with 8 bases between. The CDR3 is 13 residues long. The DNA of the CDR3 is TGCGCCAGCAGTGACCAGTTGGAAGAGACCCAGTACTTC. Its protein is CASSDQLEETQYF.

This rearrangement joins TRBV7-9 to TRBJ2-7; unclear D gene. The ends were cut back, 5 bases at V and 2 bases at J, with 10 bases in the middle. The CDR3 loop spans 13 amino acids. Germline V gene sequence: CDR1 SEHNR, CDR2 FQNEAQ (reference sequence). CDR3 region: CASSQDGPYEQYF. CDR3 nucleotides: TGTGCCAGCAGCCAGGACGGACCCTACGAGCAGTACTTC.